This TCR beta chain derives from a study of early T cells in non-severe SARS-CoV-2 infection. Turning to the study itself: The chains were unpaired, and the sequenced material was bulk RNA from unsorted whole blood.

The germline gives CDR1 LGHNT, CDR2 FRNRAP. The CDR3 covers 14 residues. Individually, cDNA molecules had unique molecular identifiers attached to them. TCRdb called the 5' RACE reads again in MiXCR, with one record for every CDR3 protein. This table holds approximately 50,000 distinct CDR3 sequences, 12% found once. The chain links TRBV12-5 to TRBJ2-7, with D hard to call. Specimen: whole blood. The TCR comes from an adult who was a healthcare worker with PCR-confirmed SARS-CoV-2 infection or an uninfected control (not recorded which). The CDR3 DNA reads as TGTGCTAGTGGTTTGGTTTTGGCGAGTGCAGGTCTCGCTGTC. Translating gives CASGLVLASAGLAV.